This passage covers 5 T cell receptor beta chains from one sample sequenced in a study of cytomegalovirus exposure and HLA in healthy donors. Using immunoSEQ multiplex PCR, the repertoire was profiled, and TCRdb retains in-frame clones only, with some absent. The data contain about 63,000 clones, 80% to 90% of them seen just once; the ten biggest clones take up around 1.2%. The sequenced sample was PBMCs. These receptors all come from a woman between 18 and 30 years old in good health and CMV-seronegative.

The chain recombines TRBV7-9 with TRBJ2-7; 7 bases map to TRBD1. This CDR3 has 16 amino acids. With 5 bases clipped from V and 3 bases from J, the junction kept 13 bases outside the gene matches. Germline V gives CDR1 SEHNR, CDR2 FQNEAQ (reference sequence). The CDR3 spells CASSPNDRVGVYEQYF. The CDR3 region has the DNA TGTGCCAGCAGCCCAAATGACAGGGTCGGGGTCTACGAGCAGTACTTC.

The V and J genes are TRBV5-8 and TRBJ2-5; TRBD1 matches at 8 bases. Germline loops: CDR1 SGHTS, CDR2 YDEGEE. Trimming cost V 6 bases and J 5 bases; bases outside gene matches: 9. The CDR3 is 14 amino acids. The CDR3 DNA is TGTGCCAGCACCGACAGGGGAGGTGTGGAGACCCAGTACTTC. Amino acid sequence: CASTDRGGVETQYF.

V gene TRBV6-5 combines with J gene TRBJ2-7; 10 bases are a match to TRBD1. Looked up from germline, CDR1 is MNHEY and CDR2 is SVGAGI. V gave up 9 bases and J gave up 5 bases; unmatched junction bases: 10. The CDR3 loop spans 14 amino acids. The CDR3 bases are TGTGCCAGTTCCCCCGGGACAGGGGTCCACGAGCAGTACTTC. This translates into CASSPGTGVHEQYF.

In the case of this clone: Distinct nucleotide sequences in the sample also encode this CDR3. V gene TRBV15 combines with J gene TRBJ2-5; 7 bases map to TRBD1. CDR1 is LNHNV and CDR2 is YYDKDF in the germline V gene (reference sequence). Losses at the gene ends were 0 bases for V and 1 base for J; bases not matched to a gene: 2. This CDR3 region has 15 residues. This CDR3 reads CATSRDRGFQETQYF. CDR3 coding DNA: TGTGCCACCAGCAGAGACAGGGGGTTCCAAGAGACCCAGTACTTC.

The J gene is TRBJ1-1, the V gene TRBV7-8, with D unresolved. V lost 0 bases and J 4 bases, leaving 9 bases between the germline ends. CDR3 length: 14 amino acids. Germline values: CDR1 SGHVS, CDR2 FQNEAQ. The CDR3 loop is CASSLAFPVTEAFF. The CDR3 DNA sequence: TGTGCCAGCAGCTTAGCTTTTCCGGTCACTGAAGCTTTCTTT.